These 11 T cell receptor beta chains originate from one sample sequenced in a study of blood T cell repertoires in COVID-19. Sequencing used immunoSEQ multiplex PCR; TCRdb keeps in-frame clones, though not all of them. This repertoire shows around 450,000 clones, 87% found once; its top ten account for roughly 0.7%. The sample taken for sequencing was PBMCs or T cells enriched from blood (not recorded which). Receptors originate from a woman younger than 35 who had recovered from COVID-19.

The chain recombines TRBV30 with TRBJ2-7, with D perhaps matching TRBD1 (5 bases). This CDR3 spans 15 amino acids. CDR1 and CDR2 from the germline V gene are GTSNPN and SVGIG (reference sequence). Trimming left V 3 bases short and J 0 bases short, with 15 bases between. The CDR3 here is CAWSQTVDSSYEQYF. Here the CDR3 DNA reads TGTGCCTGGAGCCAAACCGTCGACAGCTCCTACGAGCAGTACTTC.

The chain employs TRBV7-2 and TRBJ1-5; the D is unclear. Germline CDR1 reads SGHTA; CDR2 reads FQGNSA. This CDR3 has 12 residues. Deletions cut 3 bases from V and 5 bases from J, with 5 bases between. The chain's CDR3 is CASSLADQPQHF. CDR3 in DNA: TGTGCCAGCAGCTTGGCTGATCAGCCCCAGCATTTT.

The chain links TRBV18 to TRBJ2-1; D gene unclear. CDR3 length: 13 residues. V was pared by 2 bases and J by 3 bases, with 5 bases between. Per the germline V gene, CDR1 is KGHSH and CDR2 is LQKENI. The CDR3 coding sequence is TGTGCCAGCTCACCAGCGAGCTACAATGAGCAGTTCTTC. This sequence encodes CASSPASYNEQFF.

The chain links TRBV7-9 to TRBJ1-1, with D hard to call. The CDR3 runs 12 residues. Germline V gene data show CDR1 as SEHNR and CDR2 as FQNEAQ (reference sequence). V lost 1 base to trimming and J lost 6 bases, with 6 bases between them. The CDR3 DNA sequence: TGTGCCAGCAGCTTAGATGAGGCTGAAGCTTTCTTT. It encodes CASSLDEAEAFF. Filled out from reference TRBV7-9 and TRBJ1-1, the complete variable domain reads DTGVSQNPRHKITKRGQNVTFRCDPISEHNRLYWYRQTLGQGPEFLTYFQNEAQLEKSRLLSDRFSAERPKGSFSTLEIQRTEQGDSAMYLCASSLDEAEAFFGQGTRLTVV.

CDR3 in DNA: TGTGCCAGCAGCGTAGCGGCAGGGGCTAACTATGGCTACACCTTC. Its protein is CASSVAAGANYGYTF. V is TRBV9 and J is TRBJ1-2; maybe TRBD1 (6 bases). This CDR3 has 15 amino acids. In germline, CDR1 is SGDLS, CDR2 YYNGEE. The V end lost 0 bases, the J end lost 0 bases, and 9 bases lay between the germline ends.

The chain employs TRBV27 and TRBJ2-7, with 11 bases lining up with TRBD1. The junction had 3 bases not matched to a gene; V was cut back by 5 bases and J by 0 bases. CDR3 size: 15 residues. CDR1 MNHEY and CDR2 SMNVEV come from the germline V gene (reference sequence). CDR3 in amino acids: CASSPGTGGSYEQYF. As DNA, the CDR3 is TGTGCCAGCAGTCCCGGGACAGGGGGCTCCTACGAGCAGTACTTC.

The chain joins TRBV6-6 to TRBJ2-1; TRBD2 matches 8 bases. V was clipped by 6 bases and J by 2 bases; unmatched bases: 6. The germline V gene encodes CDR1 MNHNY and CDR2 SVGAGI (reference sequence). CDR3 size: 15 residues. CDR3 sequence reads: CASSRAGVTYNEQFF. The CDR3 bases are TGTGCCAGCAGCAGAGCGGGGGTTACCTACAATGAGCAGTTCTTC.

In the case of this clone: The junction and the germline gene differ at one end; a read error may be behind it. The V and J genes are TRBV2 and TRBJ2-7; 7 nucleotides align to TRBD2. This CDR3 is 14 amino acids long. Germline CDR1 SNHLY, CDR2 FYNNEI. Written as DNA, the CDR3 is TGCCCCACGAGCGAAAGCGGGGAGTTGAGAGAGCAGTACTTC. Translated: CPTSESGELREQYF.

The V call is TRBV4-1, the J call TRBJ2-7, with 10 bases fitting TRBD1. Germline lookup yields CDR1 MGHRA and CDR2 YSYEKL. Trimming removed 4 bases from V and 4 bases from J; junction bases left unmatched: 7. CDR3 length: 15 amino acids. In nucleotides, the CDR3 is TGCGCCAGCAGCCTTGGGACAGGGGCGGATTACGAGCAGTACTTC. Amino acid sequence: CASSLGTGADYEQYF.

The chain carries TRBV7-6 and TRBJ2-5; 8 nucleotides match TRBD2. The trim removed 1 base at V and 5 bases at J, leaving 3 bases unmatched. The length of the CDR3 is 14 residues. Germline V gives CDR1 SGHVS, CDR2 FNYEAQ. DNA of the CDR3: TGTGCCAGCAGCTTAGTAGCGGGGCTGGAGACCCAGTACTTC. This sequence encodes CASSLVAGLETQYF.

This clone was recorded once. The rearrangement joins TRBV30 to TRBJ1-1, with a tentative D call TRBD1 (5 bases). The CDR3 runs 13 residues. Per the germline V gene, CDR1 is GTSNPN and CDR2 is SVGIG (reference sequence). Trimming stripped 4 bases from V and 0 bases from J, with 9 bases between. The CDR3 region is CAWTQGVNTEAFF. The CDR3 coding sequence is TGTGCCTGGACTCAAGGGGTGAACACTGAAGCTTTCTTT.